These 30 T cell receptor beta chains originate from one sample sequenced in a study of tumor-infiltrating lymphocytes in primary liver carcinoma. TCR beta cDNA was prepared out of about 510 ng total RNA by means of a constant-region primer. Employing slightly modified ARM-PCR, three nested multiplex PCR rounds were run, and these gave rise to the TCR beta libraries. Primers for the first two PCR rounds were TRBV1-TRBV30 forward primers and a C-beta reverse primer (around 11 cycles per round). TCRdb independently ran MiXCR on the multiplex PCR reads; one entry per CDR3 protein. The repertoire has more than 90,000 distinct CDR3 sequences, under 70% of them found once; the top ten carry 9% to 15%. DNA and RNA were both co-extracted from 20-30 mg of bulk tissue that had not been sorted. Sequencing used liver tumor tissue from sampling region 2. The subset was: tumor region T2, inferior pole. All receptors come from a woman aged 55 to 70 with primary liver carcinoma and hepatitis B virus infection.

Concerning this clonotype itself: One junction end does not reproduce the germline sequence, and a read error may be involved. The chain is built from TRBV6-6 and TRBJ2-3; the match to TRBD2 covers 15 bases. This CDR3 has 16 amino acids. Per the germline V gene, CDR1 is MNHNY and CDR2 is SVGAGI (reference sequence). The CDR3 region is CASRRTSGRATDTQYF. CDR3 sequence (DNA): TGTGCTAGCAGGAGGACTAGCGGGAGGGCAACAGATACGCAGTATTTT.

This clonotype turned up a few times. Mismatch with germline at one junction end may stem from a read error. The chain employs TRBV2 and TRBJ2-1; TRBD2 matches at 9 bases. This CDR3 has 16 amino acids. Germline CDR1 SNHLY, CDR2 FYNNEI. In DNA form, the CDR3 reads TGTGCCAGCATTGCGGGAGGGCTGAGCTCCTACAGTGAGCAGTTCTTC. Its translation is CASIAGGLSSYSEQFF.

A remark on this clonotype: One base away lies a much larger clone, so this may be a sequencing read error. This is likely a read error, given that the CDR3 carries no conserved phenylalanine or tryptophan at its end. V is TRBV12-3 or TRBV12-4 and J is TRBJ2-3, with TRBD1 matching over 8 bases. V gave up 6 bases and J gave up 3 bases; unmatched junction bases: 8. The CDR3 has 15 residues. CDR3 nucleotide sequence: TGTGCCAGCAGCCCCTGGCAGGGGGCAACAGATACGCAGTATTCT. Translation gives CASSPWQGATDTQYS.

With regard to this clonotype: One junction end does not reproduce the germline sequence, and a read error may be involved. The chain has TRBV12-3 or TRBV12-4 and TRBJ2-7; D is undetermined. This CDR3 is built from 13 residues. The DNA of the CDR3 is TGTGCCAGCAGTTTAAAGATCTCCCACGAGCAGTACTTC. It translates to CASSLKISHEQYF.

This clonotype was recorded many times. The chain has TRBV10-3 and TRBJ2-2; no firm D call. Between the trimmed V and J ends, which lost 7 bases and 4 bases, there was a span of 10 bases. Germline CDR1 ENHRY, CDR2 SYGVKD. The CDR3 extends over 13 amino acids. CDR3 residues: CAITKDLTGELFF. The CDR3 bases are TGTGCCATCACCAAGGACCTCACCGGGGAGCTGTTTTTT.

In regard to this clonotype: An end of the junction does not agree with germline; a read error may underlie this. The CDR3 DNA reads as TGTACCAGCTGCTTAACTAACGGGAGCGAGCAGTACTTC. This sequence encodes CTSCLTNGSEQYF. The rearrangement joins TRBV11-2 to TRBJ2-7, with a tentative D call TRBD2 (6 bases). The CDR3 runs 13 residues. Germline CDR1 and CDR2: SGHAT and FQNNGV. The full variable domain, rest sourced from reference TRBV11-2 and TRBJ2-7, is EAGVAQSPRYKIIEKRQSVAFWCNPISGHATLYWYQQILGQGPKLLIQFQNNGVVDDSQLPKDRFSAERLKGVDSTLKIQPAKLEDSAVYLCTSCLTNGSEQYFGPGTRLTVT.

The genes are TRBV29-1 and TRBJ2-5, with 7 nucleotides matching TRBD2. The trim removed 7 bases at V and 7 bases at J, leaving 15 bases unmatched. CDR1 and CDR2 (germline): SQVTM, ANQGSEA. The CDR3 spans 14 residues. The CDR3 here is CSAGRPLGGGTQYF. CDR3 coding DNA: TGCAGCGCTGGACGACCGCTCGGCGGGGGGACCCAGTACTTC.

This clonotype appeared a single time. The genes are TRBV28 and TRBJ1-5, with a tentative D call TRBD1 (5 bases). Germline V gene lookup returns CDR1 MDHEN and CDR2 SYDVKM. The CDR3 covers 13 residues. CDR3: CSRRGRSNQPQHF. CDR3 nucleotides: TGTAGCAGAAGGGGACGTAGCAATCAGCCCCAGCATTTT.

A note on this clonotype: A much larger clone differs by one base, so this may be a read error. The chain uses TRBV5-8 and TRBJ2-3; TRBD1 matches 7 bases. The CDR3 runs to 14 residues. CDR1 and CDR2 (germline): SGHTS, YDEGEE. Written as DNA, the CDR3 is TGTGCCAACAGCTTCGGACAGGCCACAGATACGCAGTATTTT. Protein: CANSFGQATDTQYF.

This sequence joins TRBV11-3 and TRBJ1-2; D is perhaps TRBD1 (6 bases). This CDR3 is built from 17 residues. Germline V gene lookup returns CDR1 SGHNT and CDR2 YENEEA. The germline V and J ends were trimmed by 4 bases and 6 bases, with 24 bases remaining between them. The CDR3 sequence is CASSSGLQGRVTDGYTF. Written as DNA, the CDR3 is TGTGCCAGCAGCTCTGGCCTACAGGGTCGGGTAACTGATGGCTACACCTTC.

On this clonotype: A junction boundary mismatches the germline segment, possibly from a read error. V gene TRBV6-5 combines with J gene TRBJ1-1; the D gene is possibly TRBD1 (5 bases). The CDR3 is 16 residues long. CDR1 MNHEY and CDR2 SVGAGI come from the germline V gene. DNA of the CDR3: TGTACCAGCAGTAATGGAGGGGCCCAGGGTTGGACTGAAACTTTCTTT. It codes for CTSSNGGAQGWTETFF.

This clonotype was seen at least ten times. DNA of the CDR3: TGCGCCAGCAGCTTGGGAGGGGCTGCTAGGAACACTGAAGCTTTCTTT. Protein: CASSLGGAARNTEAFF. The V call is TRBV5-1, the J call TRBJ1-1; maybe TRBD1 (5 bases). Germline CDR1 and CDR2: SGHRS and YFSETQ. CDR3 size: 16 residues. Trimming stripped 0 bases from V and 1 base from J, with 13 bases between.

This clonotype was seen a handful of times. The chain employs TRBV28 and TRBJ1-2; 7 positions agree with TRBD1. The CDR3 is 19 residues long. Trimming took 3 bases from V and 0 from J; bases not matched to a gene: 16. Germline V gene data show CDR1 as MDHEN and CDR2 as SYDVKM. CDR3 sequence reads: CASSFPVGRGTLTNYGYTF. CDR3 in DNA: TGTGCCAGCAGTTTCCCCGTCGGCAGGGGGACCCTCACTAACTATGGCTACACCTTC.

This clonotype has a count of ten or more. The chain links TRBV12-3 or TRBV12-4 to TRBJ2-1; 11 nucleotides match TRBD2. The CDR3 length is 16 residues. V lost 3 bases to trimming and J lost 5 bases; unmatched junction nucleotides: 6. This CDR3 reads CASSFSGTSGDNEQFF. CDR3 bases: TGTGCCAGCAGTTTTTCAGGGACTAGCGGAGACAATGAGCAGTTCTTC.

The chain has TRBV6-5 and TRBJ2-1; D is uncertain. This CDR3 contains 13 residues. Germline CDR1 MNHEY, CDR2 SVGAGI. The V and J ends lost 0 bases and 7 bases respectively, with 7 bases between them. DNA of the CDR3: TGTGCCAGCAGTTACTCTAGCACTAATGAGCAGTTCTTC. Amino acids: CASSYSSTNEQFF.

As concerns this clonotype: Because the CDR3 is missing its conserved closing phenylalanine or tryptophan, this is likely a read error. The V gene is TRBV30, the J gene TRBJ2-2; D may be TRBD2 (5 bases). Trimming took off 2 bases at V and 10 bases at J, with 17 bases between the two ends. The CDR3 extends over 14 amino acids. The germline CDR1 and CDR2 sequences are GTSNPN and SVGIG (reference sequence). CDR3 amino acids: CAWSIGLTSEELFV. The CDR3 DNA is TGTGCCTGGAGTATAGGACTCACCTCCGAGGAGCTGTTTGTT.

About this clonotype: The CDR3 ends on some other residue instead of the conserved phenylalanine or tryptophan, so this is likely a read error. J is TRBJ2-1 and V is TRBV5-4; a weak D match, TRBD2 (6 bases). CDR1 SGHNT and CDR2 YYREEE come from the germline V gene (reference sequence). This CDR3 is built from 14 residues. Trimming stripped 1 base from V and 4 bases from J, with 9 bases between. This CDR3 is CASSLHGGYNEQFL. For the CDR3, the DNA is TGTGCCAGCAGCTTGCACGGAGGGTACAATGAGCAGTTCCTC.

For this clonotype: A clone one base away is much larger, so this may be a read error. The V gene is TRBV12-3 or TRBV12-4, the J gene TRBJ1-2; tentatively, D is TRBD1 (5 bases). This CDR3 contains 13 residues. Here the CDR3 DNA reads TGTGTCAGCAGTTTAGGGGCTAACTATGGCTACACCTTC. Protein product: CVSSLGANYGYTF.

For this clonotype: This may arise from a read error, as a much more abundant clone is one base away. J is TRBJ1-1 and V is TRBV5-1; a possible D gene is TRBD1 (5 bases). The CDR3 sequence is 14 residues long. CDR1 is SGHRS, CDR2 YFSETQ, per germline. The CDR3 sequence: CVSSFSGLGTEAFF. The CDR3 region has the DNA TGCGTCAGCAGCTTTTCAGGGTTGGGCACTGAAGCTTTCTTT.

As to this clonotype: Its ends do not fully match the called genes, so a read error is possible. The chain joins TRBV29-1 to TRBJ2-1; possibly TRBD1 or TRBD2 for D (6 bases each). Germline V gives CDR1 SQVTM, CDR2 ANQGSEA. The CDR3 is 17 residues long. The CDR3 loop reads CIVEELGGGGSYNEQVF. The CDR3, as DNA: TGCATCGTTGAAGAGCTTGGCGGAGGGGGGTCCTACAATGAGCAGGTCTTC.

Remarks on this clonotype: The junction departs from germline at one end; a sequencing error may be responsible. The V call is TRBV6-1, the J call TRBJ1-5, with TRBD1 as a possible D gene (6 bases). Germline loops: CDR1 MNHNS, CDR2 SASEGT. This CDR3 comprises 15 residues. CDR3 sequence reads: CATRDKGTGFQPQHF. CDR3 sequence (DNA): TGTGCCACCAGAGATAAGGGAACAGGGTTTCAGCCTCAGCATTTT.

This clonotype was picked up a small number of times. Given a much more abundant clone one base away, this may be a read error. The gene calls are TRBV12-3 or TRBV12-4 and TRBJ2-2; D is tentatively TRBD1 or TRBD2 (5 bases each). The CDR3 extends over 13 amino acids. The CDR3 DNA sequence: TGTGCCAGCCGCATGGAGGACACCGTGGAGCTGTTTTTT. It codes for CASRMEDTVELFF.

About this clonotype itself: Lacking the conserved final phenylalanine or tryptophan, this CDR3 likely reflects a read error. The CDR3 is CASGPTGGRGYTL. CDR3 in DNA: TGCGCCAGCGGCCCAACAGGGGGCCGTGGCTACACCCTC. This chain joins TRBV4-1 and TRBJ1-2, with 9 bases matching TRBD1. The CDR3 runs 13 residues. The V gene's germline CDR1 is MGHRA and CDR2 YSYEKL. The V and J ends lost 8 bases and 7 bases, in that order; junction bases with no gene match: 8.

As concerns this clonotype: The germline gene is not matched at one end of the junction; a read error may be the cause. This chain links TRBV29-1 with TRBJ2-3; TRBD2 aligns across 8 bases. Germline V CDR1 and CDR2: SQVTM, ANQGSEA. This CDR3 is built from 13 residues. CDR3 in amino acids: CSVMRGDTDTKYF. In DNA, the CDR3 is TGCAGCGTGATGCGGGGGGACACAGATACGAAGTATTTT.

Comment on this clonotype: No conserved phenylalanine or tryptophan is present at the end of the CDR3, so a read error is the likely explanation. The chain carries TRBV25-1 and TRBJ2-5; D is ambiguous. V lost 0 bases and J 4 bases, leaving 9 bases between the germline ends. This CDR3 region has 14 residues. Germline V lookup: CDR1 MGHDK, CDR2 SYGVNS. CDR3 amino acids: CASSEYGPGETQYI. CDR3 nucleotides: TGTGCCAGCAGTGAATATGGGCCGGGAGAGACCCAGTACATC.

This clonotype was detected only a few times. This may be a read error, as it is one base from a much larger clone. J is TRBJ2-7 and V is TRBV2; D is ambiguous. The germline gives CDR1 SNHLY, CDR2 FYNNEI. V gave up 7 bases and J gave up 0 bases, with 7 bases separating them. The CDR3 loop spans 12 amino acids. DNA of the CDR3: TGTGCCAGCATTTTAAACTCCTACGAGCAGTACTTC. Protein: CASILNSYEQYF.

Of note for this clonotype: The junction does not match germline at one end; this may be a read error. The chain recombines TRBV4-2 with TRBJ2-1; TRBD2 aligns across 10 bases. The CDR3 sequence is 15 residues long. Looked up from germline, CDR1 is LGHNA and CDR2 is YNFKEQ. The CDR3 DNA is TGTGCCTGCAGTCAAGCGGGAGGGAGTTACAATGAGCAGTTCTTC. Protein sequence: CACSQAGGSYNEQFF.

This clonotype was detected ten times or more. The chain combines TRBV28 with TRBJ2-3; 9 nucleotides align to TRBD2. The CDR3 is 15 amino acids. The trim removed 5 bases at V and 3 bases at J, leaving 6 bases unmatched. Germline values: CDR1 MDHEN, CDR2 SYDVKM. The chain's CDR3 is CASSPAGGMTDTQYF. The CDR3 DNA sequence: TGTGCCAGCAGTCCAGCGGGAGGTATGACAGATACGCAGTATTTT.

For this clonotype: A read error may account for a junction end that differs from germline. This chain joins TRBV11-2 and TRBJ2-3; 8 positions match TRBD2. The length of the CDR3 is 17 residues. Germline CDR1 and CDR2: SGHAT and FQNNGV. DNA for the CDR3: TGTACCAGCAGCCCGGGACAAGGGACGGGAGGGGCAGATACGCAGTACTTT. Its protein is CTSSPGQGTGGADTQYF. Full variable domain (remainder filled in from reference TRBV11-2 and TRBJ2-3): EAGVAQSPRYKIIEKRQSVAFWCNPISGHATLYWYQQILGQGPKLLIQFQNNGVVDDSQLPKDRFSAERLKGVDSTLKIQPAKLEDSAVYLCTSSPGQGTGGADTQYFGPGTRLTVL.

This clonotype was recorded only once. At one end the junction does not follow the germline gene, possibly because of a read error. The CDR3 spells CASYQREIRQDLSGANVPTF. In DNA form, the CDR3 reads TGTGCCAGCTACCAACGGGAAATCCGACAGGACCTATCTGGGGCCAACGTCCCGACTTTC. The rearrangement uses TRBV14 and TRBJ2-6, with a tentative D call TRBD1 (6 bases). This CDR3 has 20 amino acids. CDR1 is SGHDN and CDR2 is FVKESK in the germline V gene.